Below, 5 T cell receptor beta chains from the same sample are listed, as sequenced in a study of T cell repertoires in cytomegalovirus infection (dated by TCRdb to the late 2010s). In light of the paper, this sample's treatment or condition label describes: in vitro stimulation with specific CMV peptide epitopes to enrich CMV-specific T cells. Instrument used: Illumina HiSeq 1500. The raw public reads went through TCRdb reprocessing: fastp at Q25, MiXCR clone calling, in-frame beta chains kept. A single entry per CDR3 protein holds the most common genes and DNA from its merged rows. The sample records about a million distinct CDR3 sequences, roughly 31% of which are singletons. In total, the top ten clones hold roughly 12% of the sample. Which antigens these TCRs recognize remains unknown. The sample consisted of cultured CD8+ T cells from PBMCs, taken from culture after CMV antigen stimulation. All receptors derive from a human donor in good health (CMV status not recorded). Some clones in this sample may be carry-over from other donors' samples.

This clonotype was found many times. The genes are TRBV6-5 and TRBJ1-6; D uncertain. Germline V lookup: CDR1 MNHEY, CDR2 SVGAGI. The V and J ends lost 0 bases and 14 bases respectively, with 11 bases between them. CDR3 length: 13 amino acids. The CDR3 reads CASSYSNPPALHF. The CDR3, as DNA: TGTGCCAGCAGTTACTCGAACCCACCGGCCCTCCACTTT.

This clonotype was detected once. Since a much larger clone is just one base distant, this may be a read error. The chain uses TRBV7-9 and TRBJ2-1, with TRBD2 matching over 14 bases. Germline CDR1 SEHNR, CDR2 FQNEAQ (reference sequence). This CDR3 contains 17 residues. The CDR3 reads CVSSPGLAGGSFNEQFF. CDR3 DNA: TGTGTCAGCAGCCCCGGACTAGCGGGGGGCTCTTTCAATGAGCAGTTCTTC.

The chain uses TRBV4-1 and TRBJ1-2; 8 nucleotides align to TRBD1. The CDR3 runs to 17 residues. Germline-derived CDR1 and CDR2 are MGHRA and YSYEKL. V lost 4 bases, J lost 3 bases, and 13 bases stayed unmatched. The CDR3 DNA reads TGCGCCAGCAGCCGAGTATCTTGGGACAGGCCCGACTATGGCTACACCTTC. Residues: CASSRVSWDRPDYGYTF.

The gene calls are TRBV29-1 and TRBJ1-1; D unclear. V was cut by 4 bases and J by 5 bases, with 8 bases left in between. Germline CDR1 and CDR2: SQVTM and ANQGSEA. This CDR3 has 11 residues. CDR3 nucleotides: TGCAGCGTTGTTCTGGAAACTGAAGCTTTCTTT. Protein: CSVVLETEAFF.

The sample holds a few counts of this clonotype. This chain connects TRBV2 to TRBJ2-1; the match to TRBD2 covers 13 bases. CDR3 length equals 18 residues. Germline CDR1 is SNHLY and CDR2 is FYNNEI. V trimming: 3 bases; J trimming: 7 bases; junction bases outside the gene matches: 12. The CDR3 nucleotides are TGTGCCAGCAGTGACCGTGGACTAGCGGGGGCCAATTGGAATGAGCAGTTCTTC. This translates into CASSDRGLAGANWNEQFF.